The 32 T cell receptor beta chains below were found in one sample sequenced in a study of blood T cell repertoires in COVID-19 (dated by TCRdb to 2018 to 2021). Preparation of the library involved the immunoSEQ multiplex PCR assay. The immuneACCESS repertoire file appears here via TCRdb, limited to in-frame rearrangements. These files lack a portion of the clones; in checked studies, under half of the deficit traces to unresolved V genes, and the cause of the others is not known. Across this sample there are 60,000 to 85,000 clones, with roughly 79% seen only once. The ten largest clones capture 5.5% to 7% of the sample. Source material: peripheral blood. The receptors derive from a woman aged 60-75 years with acute or convalescent COVID-19.

The rearrangement joins TRBV29-1 to TRBJ1-4, with D unresolved. The V end was cut by 7 bases, the J end by 4 bases, with 13 bases between. The CDR3 has 13 residues. CDR1 SQVTM and CDR2 ANQGSEA come from the germline V gene. This CDR3 is CSGADGSNEKLFF. In DNA, the CDR3 is TGCAGCGGGGCGGACGGGAGTAATGAAAAACTGTTTTTT.

The sample holds many counts of this clone. J is TRBJ1-4 and V is TRBV5-4, with 7 positions matching TRBD1. Trimming took 0 bases from V and 2 from J; bases not matched to a gene: 1. Germline V lookup: CDR1 SGHNT, CDR2 YYREEE (reference sequence). The CDR3 covers 15 residues. This CDR3 is CASSLAGGTNEKLFF. The CDR3 coding sequence is TGTGCCAGCAGCTTGGCAGGGGGGACTAATGAAAAACTGTTTTTT.

This rearrangement joins TRBV6-5 to TRBJ1-4, with D perhaps matching TRBD1 (5 bases). Trimming took 2 bases from V and 4 from J, leaving 11 bases between them. This CDR3 comprises 15 residues. Per germline, CDR1 MNHEY and CDR2 SVGAGI. The CDR3 coding sequence is TGTGCCAGCAGTTACCCGACAGCCTTTAATGAAAAACTGTTTTTT. It is translated as CASSYPTAFNEKLFF.

This chain connects TRBV4-3 to TRBJ2-7, with 10 bases identical to TRBD1. This CDR3 contains 16 residues. The germline V gene has CDR1 LGHNA and CDR2 YSLEER. V shed 0 bases and J 4 bases; nucleotides not matched to a gene: 6. DNA of the CDR3: TGCGCCAGCAGCCAAGACATTATGGGACAGGGGTACGAGCAGTACTTC. Translated: CASSQDIMGQGYEQYF.

The genes are TRBV7-3 and TRBJ2-1; 9 positions agree with TRBD2. This CDR3 spans 12 amino acids. The germline V gene has CDR1 SGHTA and CDR2 FQGTGA. The V segment lost 5 bases and the J segment 11 bases; nucleotides outside the gene matches: 4. The chain's CDR3 is CASSISGGKQFF. The CDR3 DNA reads as TGTGCCAGCAGCATCAGCGGGGGGAAGCAGTTCTTC. Variable domain in full (rest from reference TRBV7-3 and TRBJ2-1): GAGVSQTPSNKVTEKGKYVELRCDPISGHTALYWYRQSLGQGPEFLIYFQGTGAADDSGLPNDRFFAVRPEGSVSTLKIQRTERGDSAVYLCASSISGGKQFFGPGTRLTVL.

This clone was seen more than once but under ten times. The chain recombines TRBV6-6 with TRBJ1-1; D uncertain. CDR3 length: 16 residues. Trimming pared 1 base from V and 8 bases from J, leaving 20 bases between. Germline CDR1 MNHNY, CDR2 SVGAGI (reference sequence). The CDR3 DNA reads TGTGCCAGCAGTTACTTTTTCGAACCCGAAGGAGGGGAAGCTTTCTTT. The encoded protein is CASSYFFEPEGGEAFF.

V gene TRBV5-5 combines with J gene TRBJ2-7; D unclear. The V end was cut by 1 base, the J end by 3 bases, with 8 bases between. The germline V gene encodes CDR1 SGHKS and CDR2 YYEKEE (reference sequence). CDR3 size: 13 residues. The chain's CDR3 is CASSLTVYYEQYF. CDR3 bases: TGTGCCAGCAGCTTGACGGTTTACTACGAGCAGTACTTC.

The chain has TRBV29-1 and TRBJ2-7, with D maybe TRBD1 (5 bases). The CDR3 covers 12 residues. The germline CDR1 and CDR2 sequences are SQVTM and ANQGSEA. V was cut by 6 bases and J by 0 bases, with 9 bases left in between. CDR3 in DNA: TGCAGCGTGGAGACAGACTCCTACGAGCAGTACTTC. Translated, it gives CSVETDSYEQYF.

This chain connects TRBV10-3 to TRBJ1-1; D is undetermined. Germline V gene lookup returns CDR1 ENHRY and CDR2 SYGVKD. This CDR3 comprises 14 residues. V lost 10 bases and J lost 1, with 16 bases in between. The CDR3 DNA follows: TGTGCCACCCTACCGCACAGCCAGAACACTGAAGCTTTCTTT. Translating gives CATLPHSQNTEAFF.

This clone was seen once. The CDR3: CASHLDRTNTEAFF. In DNA form, the CDR3 reads TGTGCCAGCCATTTGGACAGGACTAACACTGAAGCTTTCTTT. The V call is TRBV6-6, the J call TRBJ1-1; TRBD1 matches 7 bases. There are 14 residues in the CDR3. V lost 8 bases, J lost 2 bases, and 8 bases stayed unmatched. Germline CDR1 is MNHNY and CDR2 is SVGAGI (reference sequence).

The gene calls are TRBV5-4 and TRBJ2-7; D may be TRBD1 (7 bases). Trimming took off 2 bases at V and 4 bases at J, with 13 bases between the two ends. The length of the CDR3 is 14 residues. Germline values: CDR1 SGHNT, CDR2 YYREEE (reference sequence). CDR3 in amino acids: CASSFGGTAYEQYF. The CDR3 coding sequence is TGTGCCAGCAGCTTTGGCGGGACAGCTTACGAGCAGTACTTC.

This clone was observed a handful of times. The chain links TRBV7-9 to TRBJ1-2, with 7 bases that match TRBD1. Germline-derived CDR1 and CDR2 are SEHNR and FQNEAQ (reference sequence). Trimming at V came to 5 bases and at J to 8 bases, leaving 5 bases not matched to a gene. The CDR3 consists of 12 residues. This chain's CDR3 is CASSPRQGGYTF. For the CDR3, the DNA is TGTGCCAGCAGCCCCAGACAGGGAGGCTACACCTTC.

The rearrangement joins TRBV3-1 (or the pseudogene TRBV3-2) to TRBJ1-2, with 8 bases lining up with TRBD1. The CDR3 is 15 residues long. V lost 2 bases and J lost 5; bases outside the gene matches: 7. Germline V CDR1 and CDR2: LGHDT, YNNKEL (reference sequence). CDR3 DNA: TGTGCCAGCAGCCAACGTGCAGGGGGCGCTTATGGCTACACCTTC. Translation gives CASSQRAGGAYGYTF.

The chain has TRBV3-1 (or the pseudogene TRBV3-2) and TRBJ2-2; 8 nucleotides line up with TRBD1. V shed 0 bases, J shed 5 bases, and the junction held 5 bases outside the gene matches. The CDR3 has 16 residues. Germline lookup yields CDR1 LGHDT and CDR2 YNNKEL (reference sequence). CDR3 nucleotide sequence: TGTGCCAGCAGCCAAGATGACAGGGGACCAACCGGGGAGCTGTTTTTT. This gives the protein CASSQDDRGPTGELFF.

This clone was seen a handful of times. The V and J genes are TRBV5-1 and TRBJ1-6; D is undetermined. V dropped 4 bases and J dropped 8 bases, with 13 bases sitting between them. Germline V gene lookup returns CDR1 SGHRS and CDR2 YFSETQ. The CDR3 is 14 amino acids. CDR3 bases: TGCGCCAGCAGCCCCGGGGTCGGAGATTCACCCCTCCACTTT. Residues: CASSPGVGDSPLHF.

This chain links TRBV3-1 (or the pseudogene TRBV3-2) with TRBJ2-1, with 7 nucleotides matching TRBD1. Germline trimming cut 4 bases from V and 6 bases from J; bases unmatched to any gene: 6. The CDR3 length is 14 residues. Germline V gives CDR1 LGHDT, CDR2 YNNKEL (reference sequence). The CDR3 is CASSLLSGGNEQFF. The CDR3 DNA reads as TGTGCCAGCAGCCTTCTCTCAGGGGGCAATGAGCAGTTCTTC.

This rearrangement joins TRBV4-1 to TRBJ2-7; weak D call: TRBD1 (6 bases). There are 15 residues in the CDR3. V gave up 0 bases and J gave up 3 bases, with 12 bases separating them. Germline V lookup: CDR1 MGHRA, CDR2 YSYEKL. CDR3 residues: CASSQEGGRSYEQYF. DNA of the CDR3: TGCGCCAGCAGCCAAGAAGGGGGACGGAGCTACGAGCAGTACTTC.

The chain combines TRBV18 with TRBJ2-3, with 10 bases identical to TRBD2. CDR1 KGHSH and CDR2 LQKENI come from the germline V gene. V gave up 3 bases and J gave up 6 bases; unmatched junction bases: 6. CDR3 length equals 15 residues. In nucleotides, the CDR3 is TGTGCCAGCTCACCGCAGCGGGGGGGTGAGGATACGCAGTATTTT. Translated: CASSPQRGGEDTQYF.

V is TRBV6-5 and J is TRBJ2-4, with no clear D. The ends were cut back, 8 bases at V and 1 base at J, with 15 bases in the middle. The CDR3 is made up of 15 amino acids. Germline V CDR1 and CDR2: MNHEY, SVGAGI. The CDR3 here is CASAPPGRAKNIQYF. CDR3 nucleotide sequence: TGTGCCAGCGCACCGCCCGGTCGTGCCAAAAACATTCAGTACTTC.

This chain links TRBV6-4 with TRBJ1-1; 7 nucleotides align to TRBD1. The CDR3 spans 14 residues. Germline-derived CDR1 and CDR2 are MRHNA and SNTAGT. J gave up 4 bases and V 7 bases, and 9 bases lay outside the gene matches. CDR3 region: CASTSYPGGTEAFF. The CDR3 nucleotides are TGTGCCAGCACCTCGTACCCAGGGGGCACTGAAGCTTTCTTT.

The chain has TRBV5-5 and TRBJ1-2; 9 bases are shared with TRBD1. Germline values: CDR1 SGHKS, CDR2 YYEKEE (reference sequence). This CDR3 has 14 residues. V gave up 2 bases and J gave up 7 bases; unmatched junction bases: 6. CDR3: CASSFADRGIGYTF. The CDR3 DNA follows: TGTGCCAGCAGCTTTGCGGACAGGGGCATTGGCTACACCTTC.

This clone came up a few times. The CDR3, as DNA: TGTGCCAGCAGCTTAACGCGGACCTACGAGCAGTACTTC. It codes for CASSLTRTYEQYF. This chain joins TRBV7-3 and TRBJ2-7; D gene unclear. Germline-derived CDR1 and CDR2 are SGHTA and FQGTGA. V was trimmed by 0 bases and J by 2 bases, leaving 5 bases between them. CDR3 size: 13 residues.

The chain joins TRBV19 to TRBJ1-1, with D maybe TRBD1 (6 bases). Trimming cost V 7 bases and J 5 bases, with 14 bases left between them. This CDR3 spans 13 amino acids. CDR1 LNHDA and CDR2 SQIVND come from the germline V gene (reference sequence). The DNA of the CDR3 is TGTGCCAGTACCCCCAGGGGACGAACTGAAGCTTTCTTT. Protein sequence: CASTPRGRTEAFF.

The rearrangement links TRBV29-1 to TRBJ1-1, with 7 bases fitting TRBD1. CDR1 is SQVTM, CDR2 ANQGSEA, per germline. V lost 4 bases and J lost 4; bases outside the gene matches: 0. The CDR3 loop spans 11 amino acids. The CDR3 DNA reads TGCAGCGTTGGGACAGGCACTGAAGCTTTCTTT. It specifies CSVGTGTEAFF. The full variable domain, in which reference TRBV29-1 and TRBJ1-1 provide the parts outside the CDR3, is SAVISQKPSRDICQRGTSLTIQCQVDSQVTMMFWYRQQPGQSLTLIATANQGSEATYESGFVIDKFPISRPNLTFSTLTVSNMSPEDSSIYLCSVGTGTEAFFGQGTRLTVV.

The chain uses TRBV19 and TRBJ1-2, with 7 bases lining up with TRBD1. The CDR3 length is 14 residues. V lost 7 bases, J lost 1 base, and 6 bases stayed unmatched. Looked up from germline, CDR1 is LNHDA and CDR2 is SQIVND (reference sequence). The CDR3 sequence: CASTTGTVNYGYTF. DNA for the CDR3: TGTGCCAGTACCACCGGGACAGTTAACTATGGCTACACCTTC. The whole variable domain, remainder taken from reference TRBV19 and TRBJ1-2, is DGGITQSPKYLFRKEGQNVTLSCEQNLNHDAMYWYRQDPGQGLRLIYYSQIVNDFQKGDIAEGYSVSREKKESFPLTVTSAQKNPTAFYLCASTTGTVNYGYTFGSGTRLTVV.

This clone has a single count. The J gene is TRBJ1-1, the V gene TRBV18; weak D call: TRBD1 (6 bases). CDR1 KGHSH and CDR2 LQKENI come from the germline V gene. V was pared by 3 bases and J by 8 bases, with 16 bases between. This CDR3 contains 14 residues. The CDR3 DNA follows: TGTGCCAGCTCACCCAAGTCGGGACAAGGGGAAGCTTTCTTT. Protein sequence: CASSPKSGQGEAFF.

This chain links TRBV27 with TRBJ2-1, with 7 bases that match TRBD1. With V trimmed by 5 bases and J by 5 bases, 3 bases remained unmatched. CDR3 length: 13 amino acids. Germline assignment: CDR1 MNHEY and CDR2 SMNVEV (reference sequence). The CDR3 DNA sequence: TGTGCCAGCAGTCTCCAGGGGGACAATGAGCAGTTCTTC. Translation: CASSLQGDNEQFF.

The chain recombines TRBV28 with TRBJ2-2; no definite D call. The germline CDR1 and CDR2 sequences are MDHEN and SYDVKM. There are 16 residues in the CDR3. Trimming removed 0 bases from V and 0 bases from J, with 8 bases in between. The CDR3 DNA reads TGTGCCAGCAGTTTATGGTGGCTTTCGAACACCGGGGAGCTGTTTTTT. As protein: CASSLWWLSNTGELFF.

This clone has a single count. The rearrangement uses TRBV5-1 and TRBJ2-5; TRBD2 might be the D (6 bases). The CDR3 is made up of 15 amino acids. The ends were cut back, 4 bases at V and 2 bases at J, with 15 bases in the middle. Germline CDR1 and CDR2: SGHRS and YFSETQ. The CDR3 nucleotides are TGCGCCAGCAGCCCGCAGGGAGGAGGGCAAGAGACCCAGTACTTC. It codes for CASSPQGGGQETQYF.

The chain recombines TRBV29-1 with TRBJ2-3; 10 bases are shared with TRBD1. From germline, CDR1 is SQVTM and CDR2 ANQGSEA. With V trimmed by 4 bases and J by 3 bases, 1 base remained unmatched. The CDR3 totals 13 residues. CDR3 sequence (DNA): TGCAGCGTTGGGGACAGGGGTACAGATACGCAGTATTTT. This translates into CSVGDRGTDTQYF.

This chain connects TRBV29-1 to TRBJ2-3; D is possibly TRBD1 (5 bases). Trimming took off 1 base at V and 2 bases at J, with 13 bases between the two ends. The CDR3 covers 15 residues. Germline V gives CDR1 SQVTM, CDR2 ANQGSEA. The CDR3 sequence: CSVEGRQSHTDTQYF. The CDR3 DNA sequence: TGCAGCGTTGAAGGACGACAGAGCCACACAGATACGCAGTATTTT.

The genes are TRBV2 and TRBJ1-2, with D perhaps TRBD1 (5 bases). Between the trimmed V and J ends, which lost 6 bases and 4 bases, there was a span of 15 bases. The CDR3 runs 14 residues. Germline-derived CDR1 and CDR2 are SNHLY and FYNNEI. CDR3 bases: TGTGCCAGCAGCCCCGACAGCCTATCCTATGGCTACACCTTC. Amino acids: CASSPDSLSYGYTF.